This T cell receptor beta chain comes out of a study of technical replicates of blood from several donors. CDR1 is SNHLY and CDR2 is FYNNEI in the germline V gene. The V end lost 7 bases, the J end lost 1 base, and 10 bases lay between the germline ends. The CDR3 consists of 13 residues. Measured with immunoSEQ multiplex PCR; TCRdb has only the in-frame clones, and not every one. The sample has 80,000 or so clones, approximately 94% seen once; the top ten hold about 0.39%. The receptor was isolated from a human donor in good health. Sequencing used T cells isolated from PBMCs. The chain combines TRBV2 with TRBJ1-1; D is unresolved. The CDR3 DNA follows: TGTGCCAGCATGAACAGACAGAACACTGAAGCTTTCTTT. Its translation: CASMNRQNTEAFF.